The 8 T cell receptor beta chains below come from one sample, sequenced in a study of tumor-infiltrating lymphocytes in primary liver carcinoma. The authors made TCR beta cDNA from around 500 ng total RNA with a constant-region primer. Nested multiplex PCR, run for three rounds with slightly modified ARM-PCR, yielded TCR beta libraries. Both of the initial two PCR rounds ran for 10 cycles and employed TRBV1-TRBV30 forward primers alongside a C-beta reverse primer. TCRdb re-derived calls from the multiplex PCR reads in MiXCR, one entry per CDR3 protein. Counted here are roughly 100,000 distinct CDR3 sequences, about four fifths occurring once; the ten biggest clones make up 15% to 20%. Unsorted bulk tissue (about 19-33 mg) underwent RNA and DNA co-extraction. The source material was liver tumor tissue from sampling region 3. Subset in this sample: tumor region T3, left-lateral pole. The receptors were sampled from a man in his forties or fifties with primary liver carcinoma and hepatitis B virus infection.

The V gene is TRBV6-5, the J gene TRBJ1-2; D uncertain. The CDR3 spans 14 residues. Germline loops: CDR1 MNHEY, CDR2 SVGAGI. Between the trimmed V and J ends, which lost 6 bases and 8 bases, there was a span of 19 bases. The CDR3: CASRPGKAELGYTF. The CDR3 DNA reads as TGTGCCAGCAGACCCGGGAAGGCTGAATTGGGCTACACCTTC.

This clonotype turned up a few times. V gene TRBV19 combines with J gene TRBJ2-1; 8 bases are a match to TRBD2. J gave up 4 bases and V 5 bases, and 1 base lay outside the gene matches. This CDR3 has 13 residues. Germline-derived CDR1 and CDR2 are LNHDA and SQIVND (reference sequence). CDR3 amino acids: CASSGTRYNEQFF. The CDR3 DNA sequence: TGTGCCAGTAGTGGGACTAGATACAATGAGCAGTTCTTC.

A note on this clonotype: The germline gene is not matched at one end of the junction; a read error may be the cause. CDR3 DNA sequence: TGTGCCGGCAGCATAGGACCCCTTTGGGGCCAGTACTTC. This encodes CAGSIGPLWGQYF. The chain couples TRBV5-4 to TRBJ2-7, with D possibly matching TRBD1 (5 bases). The CDR3 spans 13 residues. Germline V gene data show CDR1 as SGHNT and CDR2 as YYREEE (reference sequence).

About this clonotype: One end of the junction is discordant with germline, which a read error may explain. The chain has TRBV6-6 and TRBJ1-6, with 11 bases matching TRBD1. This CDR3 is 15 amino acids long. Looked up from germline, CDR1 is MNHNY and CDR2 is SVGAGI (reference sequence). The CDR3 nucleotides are TGTGCCAGCAGTTTATGGACAGGGGGCAATTCACCCCCCCACTTT. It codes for CASSLWTGGNSPPHF.

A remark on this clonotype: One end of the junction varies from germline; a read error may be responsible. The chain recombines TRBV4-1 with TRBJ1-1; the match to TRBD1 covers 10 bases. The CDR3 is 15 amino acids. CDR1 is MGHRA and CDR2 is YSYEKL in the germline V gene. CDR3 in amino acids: CASIPMTGGYTEVFF. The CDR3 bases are TGCGCCAGCATCCCGATGACAGGGGGCTACACTGAAGTTTTCTTT.

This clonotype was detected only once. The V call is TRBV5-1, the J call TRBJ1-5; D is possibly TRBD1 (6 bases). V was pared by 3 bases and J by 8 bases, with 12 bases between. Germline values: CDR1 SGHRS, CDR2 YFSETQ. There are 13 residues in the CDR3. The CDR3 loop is CASSSAQGKPQHF. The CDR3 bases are TGCGCCAGCAGCTCAGCACAGGGTAAGCCCCAGCATTTT. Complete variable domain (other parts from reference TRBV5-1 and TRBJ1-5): KAGVTQTPRYLIKTRGQQVTLSCSPISGHRSVSWYQQTPGQGLQFLFEYFSETQRNKGNFPGRFSGRQFSNSRSEMNVSTLELGDSALYLCASSSAQGKPQHFGDGTRLSIL.

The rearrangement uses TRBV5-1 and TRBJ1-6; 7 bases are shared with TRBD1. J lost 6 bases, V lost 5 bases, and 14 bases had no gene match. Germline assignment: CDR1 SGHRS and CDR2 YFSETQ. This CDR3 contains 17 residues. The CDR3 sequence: CASSLQKRDSTNSPLHF. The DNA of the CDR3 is TGCGCCAGCAGTTTGCAAAAGCGGGACAGTACTAATTCACCCCTCCACTTT.

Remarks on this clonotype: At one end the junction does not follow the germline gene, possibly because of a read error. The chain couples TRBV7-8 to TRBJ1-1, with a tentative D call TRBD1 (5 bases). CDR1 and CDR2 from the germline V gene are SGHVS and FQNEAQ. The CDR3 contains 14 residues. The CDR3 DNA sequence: TGTGCCAGTAGCCTCCAAGGGACGGAGACTGATGCTTTCTTT. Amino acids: CASSLQGTETDAFF.